Detailed here is one T cell receptor beta chain. The record originates from a study of PD-L1 blockade in urothelial cancer. Study details: Atezolizumab 1,200 mg was given intravenously every 3 weeks, starting 2014.

Every PCR got spiked synthetic TCR analog templates. The protocol was immunoSEQ multiplex PCR, while the TCRdb copy is restricted to in-frame clones and leaves out a portion. The repertoire consists of tens of thousands of clones, with over 75% occurring once and the leading ten covering approximately 3.5%. The material was PBMCs, obtained around atezolizumab (anti-PD-L1) treatment. The TCR sequence derives from a man between 65 and 85 years old with urothelial cancer.

The CDR3 DNA sequence: TGCGCCAGCAGTCTTCCCTCCGGGACAGGGGGAATAGGTGAGCAGTTCTTC. The encoded protein is CASSLPSGTGGIGEQFF. The chain uses TRBV23-1 and TRBJ2-1, with 11 positions matching TRBD1. TRBV23-1 qualifies as an ORF whose function is uncertain. The CDR3 is 17 amino acids. Trimming at V came to 4 bases and at J to 9 bases, leaving 14 bases not matched to a gene.